A single sample is the source of the 31 T cell receptor beta chains below, sequenced in a study of T cell changes during pregnancy in multiple sclerosis. The repertoire was sequenced with immunoSEQ multiplex PCR; TCRdb's copy has only in-frame clones and lacks some. The table has about 97,000 clones, 90% seen once; the top ten hold roughly 0.77%. The material sequenced was peripheral blood, taken in the second trimester of pregnancy. The origin of the receptors is a female donor in good health, enrolled as a control in a pregnancy study.

The V call is TRBV19, the J call TRBJ2-1; D is unresolved. This CDR3 spans 14 amino acids. Trimming cost V 2 bases and J 0 bases, with 5 bases left between them. Germline V lookup: CDR1 LNHDA, CDR2 SQIVND (reference sequence). For the CDR3, the DNA is TGTGCCAGTAGTATAATTAGCTCCTACAATGAGCAGTTCTTC. The encoded protein is CASSIISSYNEQFF.

This CDR3 is CASITGGDLYNEQFF. The CDR3 DNA sequence: TGTGCCAGCATCACGGGGGGGGACTTGTACAATGAGCAGTTCTTC. This chain links TRBV5-6 with TRBJ2-1; the match to TRBD2 covers 8 bases. Trimming took 6 bases from V and 4 from J; bases not matched to a gene: 9. Germline assignment: CDR1 SGHDT and CDR2 YYEEEE. The CDR3 spans 15 residues.

This clone was recorded once. The rearrangement uses TRBV10-2 and TRBJ1-2, with D maybe TRBD1 (6 bases). CDR3 length: 15 amino acids. CDR1 WSHSY and CDR2 SAAADI come from the germline V gene. The V end lost 7 bases, the J end lost 6 bases, and 21 bases lay between the germline ends. The CDR3 bases are TGCGCCAGCATAGACCTGGACAGACCGATGGATGGCTACACCTTC. It specifies CASIDLDRPMDGYTF.

The chain has TRBV28 and TRBJ1-5; 8 nucleotides line up with TRBD1. Per the germline V gene, CDR1 is MDHEN and CDR2 is SYDVKM. The J segment lost 4 bases and the V segment lost 5 bases, leaving 7 bases of the junction unmatched. This CDR3 contains 15 residues. DNA of the CDR3: TGTGCCAGCAGTCTCCACAGGGGGACGAATCAGCCCCAGCATTTT. It specifies CASSLHRGTNQPQHF.

The chain joins TRBV5-6 to TRBJ2-2; D may be TRBD2 (5 bases). Germline-derived CDR1 and CDR2 are SGHDT and YYEEEE. The CDR3 is 14 amino acids. The V end lost 0 bases, the J end lost 5 bases, and 8 bases lay between the germline ends. In nucleotides, the CDR3 is TGTGCCAGCAGCTTGGCCGAGGGAACCGGGGAGCTGTTTTTT. This gives the protein CASSLAEGTGELFF.

CDR3 DNA sequence: TGTGCCAGCAGCCTTGCTAGCGGGGCGTGGCAGGACGAGCAGTACTTC. It specifies CASSLASGAWQDEQYF. The V and J genes are TRBV7-9 and TRBJ2-7; 9 positions agree with TRBD2. CDR1 and CDR2 from the germline V gene are SEHNR and FQNEAQ (reference sequence). Trimming at V came to 5 bases and at J to 5 bases, leaving 13 bases not matched to a gene. The CDR3 totals 16 residues.

Comments on this clone: One junction end does not reproduce the germline sequence, and a read error may be involved. This rearrangement joins TRBV5-1 to TRBJ2-7; 11 bases match TRBD1. CDR3 length: 13 amino acids. Germline V gene sequence: CDR1 SGHRS, CDR2 YFSETQ. The chain's CDR3 is CASRDRGSSEQYF. The CDR3 region has the DNA TGCGCCAGCCGGGACAGGGGGTCCTCCGAGCAGTACTTC.

The chain uses TRBV5-6 and TRBJ2-1, with D maybe TRBD2 (5 bases). This CDR3 is 18 amino acids long. The germline V gene encodes CDR1 SGHDT and CDR2 YYEEEE. V dropped 1 base and J dropped 1 base, with 18 bases sitting between them. The CDR3 DNA reads TGTGCCAGCAGCTTGCCACCCCGGGGTCCCGGGTCCTACAATGAGCAGTTCTTC. As protein: CASSLPPRGPGSYNEQFF.

The chain joins TRBV7-2 to TRBJ2-3, with a tentative D call TRBD1 (5 bases). The V gene lost 1 base and the J gene lost 5 bases, with 16 bases spanning the gap. CDR1 and CDR2 (germline): SGHTA, FQGNSA. CDR3 length equals 16 residues. The CDR3 sequence is CASSLGGLPRIDTQYF. CDR3 nucleotides: TGTGCCAGCAGCTTAGGGGGCCTCCCTAGGATAGATACGCAGTATTTT.

The genes are TRBV27 and TRBJ2-5; weak D call: TRBD2 (5 bases). Germline CDR1 MNHEY, CDR2 SMNVEV (reference sequence). The V and J ends lost 0 bases and 4 bases respectively, with 12 bases between them. The CDR3 runs to 15 residues. The CDR3 DNA follows: TGTGCCAGCAGTTTATCATCTGGTGGGAGAGAGACCCAGTACTTC. Translation: CASSLSSGGRETQYF.

This clone has only one observation. The rearrangement uses TRBV2 and TRBJ1-6; D is unresolved. Germline V lookup: CDR1 SNHLY, CDR2 FYNNEI. The CDR3 contains 15 residues. V was shortened by 8 bases and J by 1 base, with 12 bases between the two germline ends. CDR3 region: CASRREGSYNSPLHF. Here the CDR3 DNA reads TGTGCCAGCCGGAGGGAAGGGTCCTATAATTCACCCCTCCACTTT.

The chain combines TRBV6-1 with TRBJ1-2; no clear D gene. CDR1 is MNHNS and CDR2 is SASEGT in the germline V gene. This CDR3 has 11 residues. V gave up 4 bases and J gave up 8 bases, with 8 bases separating them. The CDR3: CASSVGGGYTF. CDR3 nucleotide sequence: TGTGCCAGCAGTGTGGGCGGGGGCTACACCTTC.

This clone was detected a few times. The chain couples TRBV15 to TRBJ1-1; D may be TRBD1 (5 bases). Germline V gene data show CDR1 as LNHNV and CDR2 as YYDKDF (reference sequence). This CDR3 has 14 residues. The germline V and J ends were trimmed by 3 bases and 3 bases, with 11 bases remaining between them. The CDR3 DNA follows: TGTGCCACCAGCAGGCTGGGGGGGGACACTGAAGCTTTCTTT. It specifies CATSRLGGDTEAFF.

The genes are TRBV2 and TRBJ2-3, with 9 bases lining up with TRBD2. Trimming took 8 bases from V and 0 from J; bases not matched to a gene: 15. Germline V CDR1 and CDR2: SNHLY, FYNNEI. The CDR3 loop spans 18 amino acids. The CDR3 region is CASGGPLAGLPSTDTQYF. The CDR3 nucleotides are TGTGCCAGCGGGGGACCGCTAGCGGGACTTCCCAGCACAGATACGCAGTATTTT.

The J gene is TRBJ2-7, the V gene TRBV19; possible D gene TRBD2, 5 bases. Trimming stripped 3 bases from V and 2 bases from J, with 14 bases between. Germline-derived CDR1 and CDR2 are LNHDA and SQIVND (reference sequence). The CDR3 has 15 residues. The CDR3 reads CASSIGVGIAYEQYF. CDR3 DNA: TGTGCCAGTAGTATCGGGGTGGGCATCGCCTACGAGCAGTACTTC.

The chain links TRBV28 to TRBJ1-4; 7 bases map to TRBD1. CDR1 is MDHEN and CDR2 is SYDVKM in the germline V gene. The trim removed 6 bases at V and 0 bases at J, leaving 1 base unmatched. The CDR3 is made up of 14 amino acids. The CDR3 DNA reads as TGTGCCAGCAGCCAGGGGGCAACTAATGAAAAACTGTTTTTT. Translating it yields CASSQGATNEKLFF.

The rearrangement links TRBV18 to TRBJ2-5; weak D call: TRBD2 (6 bases). The CDR3 has 14 residues. V dropped 3 bases and J dropped 5 bases, with 13 bases sitting between them. Germline lookup yields CDR1 KGHSH and CDR2 LQKENI. CDR3 loop: CASSPRAGEETQYF. CDR3 nucleotides: TGTGCCAGCTCACCCAGAGCGGGCGAGGAGACCCAGTACTTC.

J is TRBJ2-1 and V is TRBV6-5; 8 nucleotides match TRBD1. V was pared by 7 bases and J by 0 bases, with 2 bases of the junction left unmatched. The CDR3 extends over 14 amino acids. Germline values: CDR1 MNHEY, CDR2 SVGAGI. CDR3 sequence: CASKTGGSYNEQFF. In nucleotides, the CDR3 is TGTGCCAGCAAAACAGGGGGCTCCTACAATGAGCAGTTCTTC.

The chain carries TRBV4-3 and TRBJ2-3; 7 bases map to TRBD2. Looked up from germline, CDR1 is LGHNA and CDR2 is YSLEER. The V and J ends lost 0 bases and 5 bases, in that order; junction bases with no gene match: 23. The CDR3 runs 21 residues. The DNA of the CDR3 is TGCGCCAGCAGCCAAGATGCCTTGGGAGGGGTGGTGAGCACGTCGAGAGATACGCAGTATTTT. It specifies CASSQDALGGVVSTSRDTQYF.

The V call is TRBV2, the J call TRBJ2-6; D might be TRBD2 (7 bases). Germline-derived CDR1 and CDR2 are SNHLY and FYNNEI. This CDR3 region has 14 residues. Trimming shortened V by 8 bases and J by 2 bases, and 10 bases separated the two germline ends. The CDR3 is CASEGGPGANVLTF. The CDR3 nucleotides read TGTGCCAGCGAGGGGGGGCCTGGGGCCAACGTCCTGACTTTC.

This chain links TRBV11-3 with TRBJ2-3, with TRBD2 identical over 8 bases. Unmatched junction bases numbered 4, after V lost 5 bases and J lost 3 bases. The CDR3 is 14 amino acids. Germline values: CDR1 SGHNT, CDR2 YENEEA. CDR3 nucleotides: TGTGCCAGCAGCCTGGGACTAGGAACAGATACGCAGTATTTT. Translation: CASSLGLGTDTQYF.

V usage is TRBV7-6 and J usage is TRBJ2-7; 8 bases are shared with TRBD1. CDR1 is SGHVS, CDR2 FNYEAQ, per germline. The V gene end was trimmed by 5 bases and the J gene end by 7 bases; junction bases not matched to a gene: 10. The CDR3 contains 14 residues. The chain's CDR3 is CASSQTGEMGEQYF. CDR3 bases: TGTGCCAGCAGCCAGACAGGGGAAATGGGTGAGCAGTACTTC.

The chain links TRBV27 to TRBJ2-7; 10 bases align to TRBD2. The CDR3 is 14 amino acids. The germline CDR1 and CDR2 sequences are MNHEY and SMNVEV (reference sequence). V lost 4 bases and J lost 7; bases outside the gene matches: 7. CDR3 sequence reads: CASSWKAGGLEQYF. The CDR3 region has the DNA TGTGCCAGCAGTTGGAAAGCGGGAGGGCTAGAGCAGTACTTC.

The chain is built from TRBV6-4 and TRBJ2-5; 7 bases line up with TRBD1. Germline values: CDR1 MRHNA, CDR2 SNTAGT. The CDR3 totals 15 residues. V lost 2 bases and J lost 1; bases outside the gene matches: 4. The chain's CDR3 is CASSDKAGGQETQYF. In DNA, the CDR3 is TGTGCCAGCAGTGACAAGGCAGGGGGCCAAGAGACCCAGTACTTC.

This rearrangement joins TRBV4-1 to TRBJ1-4, with D possibly matching TRBD1 (5 bases). The germline gives CDR1 MGHRA, CDR2 YSYEKL. Trimming pared 6 bases from V and 8 bases from J, leaving 22 bases between. The CDR3 length is 16 residues. The CDR3 spells CASRAPNGDFGEKLFF. In nucleotides, the CDR3 is TGCGCCAGCAGAGCCCCAAATGGGGACTTTGGAGAAAAACTGTTTTTT.

V and J are TRBV27 and TRBJ2-3; the match to TRBD2 covers 8 bases. J lost 1 base, V lost 2 bases, and 8 bases had no gene match. Germline-derived CDR1 and CDR2 are MNHEY and SMNVEV (reference sequence). CDR3 length: 17 amino acids. The CDR3 coding sequence is TGTGCCAGCAGTTTACACGGGAGGGTTTTAGGCACAGATACGCAGTATTTT. This encodes CASSLHGRVLGTDTQYF.

V gene TRBV28 combines with J gene TRBJ2-7; a possible D gene is TRBD2 (7 bases). The CDR3 totals 13 residues. Trimming took off 6 bases at V and 5 bases at J, with 14 bases between the two ends. Germline values: CDR1 MDHEN, CDR2 SYDVKM. CDR3 region: CASSSQGRDEQYF. CDR3 sequence (DNA): TGTGCCAGCAGCAGCCAGGGGAGGGACGAGCAGTACTTC.

This chain uses TRBV27 with TRBJ2-7; the D gene is possibly TRBD1 (6 bases). V was cut by 8 bases and J by 0 bases, with 14 bases left in between. The CDR3 spans 14 residues. CDR1 is MNHEY, CDR2 SMNVEV, per germline (reference sequence). Written as DNA, the CDR3 is TGTGCCAGCCAGACAGGTTTTAGCTCCTACGAGCAGTACTTC. It encodes CASQTGFSSYEQYF.

In nucleotides, the CDR3 is TGTGCCAGCGCCCCGGGACTAGCGGGGACAGATACGCAGTATTTT. Protein sequence: CASAPGLAGTDTQYF. This sequence joins TRBV6-1 and TRBJ2-3, with 13 positions matching TRBD2. The CDR3 is 15 residues long. CDR1 and CDR2 (germline): MNHNS, SASEGT. Trimming cost V 8 bases and J 3 bases; bases outside gene matches: 5.

This chain uses TRBV6-1 with TRBJ1-3; the D is unclear. Deletions cut 5 bases from V and 8 bases from J, with 19 bases between. Germline CDR1 is MNHNS and CDR2 is SASEGT. CDR3 length: 15 amino acids. The CDR3 DNA is TGTGCCAGCAGTCTCCCCTCGGGGTTTCGGGACACCATATATTTT. It specifies CASSLPSGFRDTIYF.

The chain uses TRBV5-1 and TRBJ2-1, with 10 positions matching TRBD2. J was trimmed by 2 bases and V by 0 bases; bases with no gene match: 5. The CDR3 runs 17 residues. Germline CDR1 reads SGHRS; CDR2 reads YFSETQ. For the CDR3, the DNA is TGCGCCAGCAGCTTGGATATAGCGGGAGGAACCTACAATGAGCAGTTCTTC. It specifies CASSLDIAGGTYNEQFF.